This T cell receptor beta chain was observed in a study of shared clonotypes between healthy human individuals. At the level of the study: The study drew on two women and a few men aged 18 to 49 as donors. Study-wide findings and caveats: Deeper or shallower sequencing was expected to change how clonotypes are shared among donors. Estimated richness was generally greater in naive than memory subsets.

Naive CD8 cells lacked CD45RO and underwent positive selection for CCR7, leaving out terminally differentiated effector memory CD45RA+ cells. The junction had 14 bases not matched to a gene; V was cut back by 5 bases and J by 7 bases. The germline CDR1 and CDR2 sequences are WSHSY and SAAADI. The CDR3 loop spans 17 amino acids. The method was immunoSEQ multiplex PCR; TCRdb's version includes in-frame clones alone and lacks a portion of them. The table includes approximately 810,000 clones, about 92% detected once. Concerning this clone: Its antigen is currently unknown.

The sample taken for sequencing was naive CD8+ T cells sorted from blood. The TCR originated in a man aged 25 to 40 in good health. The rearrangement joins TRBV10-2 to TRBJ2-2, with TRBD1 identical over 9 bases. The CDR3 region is CASSSTPGQGLFGELFF. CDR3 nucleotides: TGCGCCAGCAGTTCAACTCCGGGACAGGGTCTTTTCGGGGAGCTGTTTTTT.